This T cell receptor (beta chain) was captured by sequencing in a study of spatial heterogeneity in lung cancer. Each CDR3 protein is one row after TCRdb ran MiXCR on the 5' RACE reads. The data contain around 26,000 distinct CDR3 sequences, more than 6.5% of them seen just once; the ten biggest clones take up more than 13%. This clonotype showed up many times. Stated time point: sample taken at primary tumor resection. Researchers sequenced whole RNA taken from tumor, nontumor lung or frozen PBMC without sorting. V was pared by 4 bases and J by 4 bases, with 7 bases of the junction left unmatched. CDR1 SEHNR and CDR2 FQNEAQ come from the germline V gene (reference sequence). The CDR3 contains 15 residues.

This specimen consisted of PBMCs, obtained at surgery. The source is a male donor with early-stage non-small cell lung cancer. V usage is TRBV7-9 and J usage is TRBJ1-5; 7 bases are a match to TRBD1. The CDR3: CASSSTGAFNQPQHF. The CDR3 DNA sequence: TGTGCCAGCAGCTCAACAGGGGCCTTTAATCAGCCCCAGCATTTT. Full variable domain (missing parts from reference TRBV7-9 and TRBJ1-5): DTGVSQNPRHKITKRGQNVTFRCDPISEHNRLYWYRQTLGQGPEFLTYFQNEAQLEKSRLLSDRFSAERPKGSFSTLEIQRTEQGDSAMYLCASSSTGAFNQPQHFGDGTRLSIL.